This TCR beta chain was obtained from a study of naive and memory T cell subsets. CDR1 is MNHNS, CDR2 SASEGT, per germline. V lost 2 bases and J lost 3, with 20 bases in between. The CDR3 totals 17 residues. The beta constant-region primer was an equimolar mix of two oligonucleotides covering TRBC1 and TRBC2. TCRdb passed the UMI-ligation and nested PCR reads through MiXCR, listing each CDR3 protein once. The data show over 75,000 distinct CDR3 sequences, 10% to 15% seen once. Only a few counts were recorded for this clonotype. J is TRBJ2-7 and V is TRBV6-1, with D perhaps matching TRBD1 (6 bases). Sequencing was done on a sample of central memory CD4+ T cells from blood. The sequence was obtained from a human donor in good health. In DNA form, the CDR3 reads TGTGCCAGCAGTGAACTCCTCAACAGGGTTACCTACTACGAGCAGTACTTC. It is translated as CASSELLNRVTYYEQYF.